This TCR beta chain comes out of a study of shared T cell receptors in the human thymus. Per the germline V gene, CDR1 is SGHVS and CDR2 is FQNEAQ. The ends lost 5 bases at V and 5 bases at J; junction bases unmatched: 3. The CDR3 runs 13 residues. This clone was seen a few times. Measured with immunoSEQ multiplex PCR; TCRdb has only the in-frame clones, and not every one. This sample has approximately 730,000 clones, with 80% to 90% found just once. The same sample was also studied in work on human thymus T cells. From that report: What appeared biased in thymic and blood repertoires was the usage of V and J genes.

The source is a girl in the first two years of life with a congenital heart defect. Sequenced sample: thymocytes. The V gene is TRBV7-8, the J gene TRBJ1-5, with 7 bases that match TRBD1. The CDR3 coding sequence is TGTGCCAGCAGCCCCGGGACAGATCAGCCCCAGCATTTT. Residues: CASSPGTDQPQHF.